Each of the 25 T cell receptor beta chains below was sequenced from the same sample in a study of T cell responses to AZD1222 COVID-19 vaccine. Using immunoSEQ multiplex PCR, the repertoire was profiled, and TCRdb retains in-frame clones only, with some absent. The sample includes over 120,000 clones, about 92% of them seen just once. This sample comprised peripheral blood, obtained 28 days after the second AZD1222 dose. The receptors here all came from an adult who received the AZD1222 COVID-19 vaccine.

V and J are TRBV4-3 and TRBJ2-1, with D perhaps matching TRBD1 (5 bases). There are 16 residues in the CDR3. Trimming removed 0 bases at V and 3 bases at J, with 12 bases between. Germline V gives CDR1 LGHNA, CDR2 YSLEER. The CDR3 coding sequence is TGCGCCAGCAGCCAAGAATACAATAGGGGCTACAATGAGCAGTTCTTC. It yields the protein CASSQEYNRGYNEQFF.

A single count supports this clone. The gene calls are TRBV28 and TRBJ2-3, with TRBD1 matching 9 bases. Germline CDR1 reads MDHEN; CDR2 reads SYDVKM. Germline trimming cut 6 bases from V and 2 bases from J; bases unmatched to any gene: 15. The CDR3 is made up of 18 amino acids. CDR3 amino acids: CASSGSGQGISYTDTQYF. For the CDR3, the DNA is TGTGCCAGCAGCGGTTCGGGACAGGGCATTTCATACACAGATACGCAGTATTTT.

The rearrangement joins TRBV3-1 (or the pseudogene TRBV3-2) to TRBJ1-1, with 7 bases matching TRBD1. Germline trimming cut 6 bases from V and 5 bases from J; bases unmatched to any gene: 12. Per germline, CDR1 LGHDT and CDR2 YNNKEL (reference sequence). This CDR3 spans 15 amino acids. CDR3 sequence reads: CASSPGQEPTTEAFF. CDR3 nucleotides: TGTGCCAGCAGTCCCGGACAGGAGCCGACTACTGAAGCTTTCTTT.

This chain joins TRBV6-5 and TRBJ2-2, with 9 bases lining up with TRBD1. The CDR3 runs 14 residues. Per germline, CDR1 MNHEY and CDR2 SVGAGI. V was pared by 8 bases and J by 1 base, with 2 bases of the junction left unmatched. The CDR3: CASRTGVNTGELFF. The DNA of the CDR3 is TGTGCCAGCCGGACAGGGGTGAACACCGGGGAGCTGTTTTTT.

The V call is TRBV11-3, the J call TRBJ1-3; 9 bases agree with TRBD1. The CDR3 is 15 residues long. From germline, CDR1 is SGHNT and CDR2 YENEEA. The V gene end was trimmed by 4 bases and the J gene end by 3 bases; junction bases not matched to a gene: 4. The CDR3 DNA reads TGTGCCAGCAGCTCAACAGGGGGCGTTGGAAACACCATATATTTT. This translates into CASSSTGGVGNTIYF.

This clone was observed a single time. The J gene is TRBJ2-3, the V gene TRBV5-6; 14 bases map to TRBD2. CDR3 length equals 17 residues. V shed 4 bases, J shed 6 bases, and the junction held 10 bases outside the gene matches. CDR1 is SGHDT and CDR2 is YYEEEE in the germline V gene. The chain's CDR3 is CASSPGTSGRASDTQYF. DNA for the CDR3: TGTGCCAGCAGCCCGGGGACTAGCGGGAGAGCGTCCGATACGCAGTATTTT.

This rearrangement joins TRBV5-4 to TRBJ2-7; no clear D. The length of the CDR3 is 14 residues. V shed 0 bases and J shed 0 bases, with 7 bases lying between them. Looked up from germline, CDR1 is SGHNT and CDR2 is YYREEE (reference sequence). CDR3 in DNA: TGTGCCAGCAGCTTGGTGGGTAGCTCCTACGAGCAGTACTTC. This sequence encodes CASSLVGSSYEQYF.

This chain connects TRBV10-3 to TRBJ2-1; the match to TRBD1 covers 8 bases. Germline loops: CDR1 ENHRY, CDR2 SYGVKD. The CDR3 is made up of 15 amino acids. V lost 1 base and J lost 2; bases outside the gene matches: 1. The CDR3 loop is CAISEYRGTYNEQFF. Here the CDR3 DNA reads TGTGCCATCAGTGAGTACAGGGGGACCTACAATGAGCAGTTCTTC.

This rearrangement joins TRBV9 to TRBJ2-1, with D perhaps TRBD1 or TRBD2 (5 bases each). V was cut by 4 bases and J by 5 bases, with 16 bases left in between. The germline V gene has CDR1 SGDLS and CDR2 YYNGEE. The CDR3 consists of 15 residues. CDR3 nucleotides: TGTGCCAGCAGCTCCGACGGGGCCTACAACAATGAGCAGTTCTTC. This sequence encodes CASSSDGAYNNEQFF.

The CDR3: CASSMGRGLNTEAFF. DNA of the CDR3: TGTGCCAGTAGTATGGGGCGGGGATTGAACACTGAAGCTTTCTTT. The chain is built from TRBV19 and TRBJ1-1, with D perhaps TRBD1 (5 bases). V lost 3 bases to trimming and J lost 0 bases, with 11 bases between them. The CDR3 consists of 15 residues. The V gene's germline CDR1 is LNHDA and CDR2 SQIVND (reference sequence). The full variable domain, with the rest looked up from reference TRBV19 and TRBJ1-1, is DGGITQSPKYLFRKEGQNVTLSCEQNLNHDAMYWYRQDPGQGLRLIYYSQIVNDFQKGDIAEGYSVSREKKESFPLTVTSAQKNPTAFYLCASSMGRGLNTEAFFGQGTRLTVV.

The chain couples TRBV24-1 to TRBJ1-5, with a weak D call TRBD1 (6 bases). The germline V gene encodes CDR1 KGHDR and CDR2 SFDVKD. Trimming removed 0 bases from V and 1 base from J, with 9 bases in between. The CDR3 has 16 residues. The CDR3 here is CATSDLLQGSNQPQHF. CDR3 DNA sequence: TGTGCCACCAGTGATTTGCTCCAGGGGAGCAATCAGCCCCAGCATTTT.

This clone was recorded a few times. The chain joins TRBV19 to TRBJ1-1; D gene unclear. The CDR3 loop spans 15 amino acids. V lost 1 base and J lost 0, with 9 bases in between. Germline CDR1 is LNHDA and CDR2 is SQIVND (reference sequence). CDR3 bases: TGTGCCAGTAGTATAGGTAGCACCATGAACACTGAAGCTTTCTTT. Encoded protein: CASSIGSTMNTEAFF.

The chain couples TRBV27 to TRBJ1-4; D not resolved. This CDR3 comprises 14 residues. Germline V lookup: CDR1 MNHEY, CDR2 SMNVEV (reference sequence). Deletions cut 1 base from V and 0 bases from J, with 3 bases between. The CDR3 sequence: CASSLYPTNEKLFF. The CDR3 DNA follows: TGTGCCAGCAGTTTATACCCAACTAATGAAAAACTGTTTTTT.

The chain couples TRBV19 to TRBJ1-5; unclear D gene. CDR1 is LNHDA and CDR2 is SQIVND in the germline V gene (reference sequence). V was pared by 6 bases and J by 4 bases, with 16 bases between. The CDR3 covers 15 residues. The DNA of the CDR3 is TGTGCCAGTAGGGCCGCCTCGATCCTAAATCAGCCCCAGCATTTT. This sequence encodes CASRAASILNQPQHF.

The CDR3 loop reads CASSRPGTYEQYF. The CDR3 nucleotides read TGTGCCAGCAGTCGTCCCGGGACCTACGAGCAGTACTTC. This chain uses TRBV6-5 with TRBJ2-7, with D tentatively TRBD2 (5 bases). The germline V gene encodes CDR1 MNHEY and CDR2 SVGAGI. Trimming left V 5 bases short and J 2 bases short, with 10 bases between. CDR3 length: 13 amino acids.

The genes are TRBV7-9 and TRBJ2-1; D gene ambiguous. CDR1 is SEHNR, CDR2 FQNEAQ, per germline (reference sequence). V lost 2 bases, J lost 12 bases, and 20 bases lay in between. The CDR3 consists of 15 residues. The CDR3 region is CASSLQTLFPWGQFF. The DNA of the CDR3 is TGTGCCAGCAGCTTACAGACTCTTTTTCCCTGGGGGCAGTTCTTC.

The gene calls are TRBV11-3 and TRBJ2-5, with 10 positions matching TRBD1. Germline V gene lookup returns CDR1 SGHNT and CDR2 YENEEA. The CDR3 is 16 amino acids. The V gene end was trimmed by 4 bases and the J gene end by 4 bases; junction bases not matched to a gene: 9. The CDR3 DNA sequence: TGTGCCAGCAGCTCACGACAGGGGGCGGATTTAGAGACCCAGTACTTC. Protein product: CASSSRQGADLETQYF.

CDR3 loop: CSASVRGSPYEQYF. The CDR3 DNA reads as TGCAGTGCTAGTGTCCGGGGTAGCCCCTACGAGCAGTACTTC. The chain carries TRBV20-1 and TRBJ2-7, with D perhaps TRBD2 (5 bases). Germline CDR1 and CDR2: DFQATT and SNEGSKA (reference sequence). CDR3 length: 14 residues. V gave up 3 bases and J gave up 2 bases, with 14 bases separating them.

This sequence joins TRBV7-3 and TRBJ2-5; D unresolved. The CDR3 sequence is 15 residues long. V lost 5 bases, J lost 2 bases, and 15 bases lay in between. CDR1 SGHTA and CDR2 FQGTGA come from the germline V gene. Written as DNA, the CDR3 is TGTGCCAGCAGCCCAAACTACAACCCGCAAGAGACCCAGTACTTC. It is translated as CASSPNYNPQETQYF.

This chain uses TRBV3-1 (or the pseudogene TRBV3-2) with TRBJ1-5; D is undetermined. The V gene's germline CDR1 is LGHDT and CDR2 YNNKEL (reference sequence). Trimming pared 3 bases from V and 5 bases from J, leaving 5 bases between. This CDR3 region has 12 residues. The CDR3 is CASSQRDQPQHF. The CDR3 bases are TGTGCCAGCAGCCAGCGTGATCAGCCCCAGCATTTT.

This rearrangement joins TRBV6-2 or TRBV6-3 to TRBJ1-5, with D uncertain. The V end lost 6 bases, the J end lost 2 bases, and 8 bases lay between the germline ends. Per the germline V gene, CDR1 is MNHEY and CDR2 is SVGEGT. The CDR3 length is 13 residues. CDR3 amino acids: CASSKTGNQPQHF. The CDR3 coding sequence is TGTGCCAGCAGCAAAACAGGCAATCAGCCCCAGCATTTT.

The J gene is TRBJ2-1, the V gene TRBV5-4, with 10 bases lining up with TRBD2. V lost 0 bases to trimming and J lost 4 bases; unmatched junction nucleotides: 7. The CDR3 is 17 residues long. Germline-derived CDR1 and CDR2 are SGHNT and YYREEE (reference sequence). The CDR3 loop is CASSLGASGSRYNEQFF. The CDR3 nucleotides are TGTGCCAGCAGCTTGGGGGCTAGCGGGAGTAGGTACAATGAGCAGTTCTTC.

This chain links TRBV2 with TRBJ2-7, with TRBD2 identical over 7 bases. J gave up 0 bases and V 6 bases, and 8 bases lay outside the gene matches. This CDR3 is built from 15 residues. The germline gives CDR1 SNHLY, CDR2 FYNNEI. The CDR3 region has the DNA TGTGCCAGCAGGGGGGGGACTGGGAGCTCCTACGAGCAGTACTTC. Amino acid sequence: CASRGGTGSSYEQYF. The whole variable domain, remainder taken from reference TRBV2 and TRBJ2-7, is EPEVTQTPSHQVTQMGQEVILRCVPISNHLYFYWYRQILGQKVEFLVSFYNNEISEKSEIFDDQFSVERPDGSNFTLKIRSTKLEDSAMYFCASRGGTGSSYEQYFGPGTRLTVT.

The chain joins TRBV6-5 to TRBJ1-4, with 7 bases fitting TRBD1. This CDR3 has 15 amino acids. Trimming at V came to 6 bases and at J to 6 bases, leaving 10 bases not matched to a gene. The germline V gene has CDR1 MNHEY and CDR2 SVGAGI. The DNA for the CDR3 is TGTGCCAGCAGAACCTCGGGACAGACAGATGAAAAACTGTTTTTT. This gives the protein CASRTSGQTDEKLFF.

J is TRBJ1-1 and V is TRBV30; 7 bases fit TRBD1. The germline V gene encodes CDR1 GTSNPN and CDR2 SVGIG (reference sequence). CDR3 length: 13 amino acids. V trimming: 4 bases; J trimming: 4 bases; junction bases outside the gene matches: 6. CDR3 protein: CAWTLTGPTEAFF. The CDR3 DNA reads TGTGCCTGGACCCTGACAGGGCCCACTGAAGCTTTCTTT.